Shown below are 3 T cell receptor beta chains from a single sample sequenced in a study of cytomegalovirus exposure and HLA in healthy donors. Primers included in the PCR were 60 Vbeta and 13 Jbeta primers. The protocol was immunoSEQ multiplex PCR, while the TCRdb copy is restricted to in-frame clones and leaves out a portion. The table records 130,000 or so clones, about 62% of them present only once. The sample taken for sequencing was PBMCs. The receptors were gathered from a woman aged 40-49 years in good health and CMV-seropositive.

V gene TRBV6-1 combines with J gene TRBJ1-4, with TRBD1 matching 11 bases. This CDR3 is 14 amino acids long. J was trimmed by 7 bases and V by 7 bases; bases with no gene match: 5. CDR1 and CDR2 (germline): MNHNS, SASEGT. CDR3 sequence: CASNPGTGGEKLFF. In DNA, the CDR3 is TGTGCCAGCAATCCCGGGACAGGGGGTGAAAAACTGTTTTTT.

There are a few counts of this clone. V is TRBV6-5 and J is TRBJ1-3; maybe TRBD1 (5 bases). The CDR3 runs 14 residues. Germline lookup yields CDR1 MNHEY and CDR2 SVGAGI. The V end was cut by 5 bases, the J end by 2 bases, with 10 bases between. The CDR3 reads CASSPREAGNTIYF. The CDR3 DNA is TGTGCCAGCAGTCCCAGGGAGGCTGGAAACACCATATATTTT.

A few counts support this clone. This chain links TRBV28 with TRBJ2-1; 14 nucleotides match TRBD2. The CDR3 is 15 amino acids. CDR1 is MDHEN, CDR2 SYDVKM, per germline. The V gene end was trimmed by 3 bases and the J gene end by 9 bases; junction bases not matched to a gene: 4. CDR3 nucleotides: TGTGCCAGCAGTTTTTCGGGACTAGCGGGAGTTGAGCAGTTCTTC. It yields the protein CASSFSGLAGVEQFF.